The 9 T cell receptor beta chains listed next were all sequenced from one sample in a study of T cell repertoires in cytomegalovirus infection. These receptors' antigens are unknown. TCRdb re-called the reads with MiXCR, one entry per CDR3 protein. The sample yields about 570,000 distinct CDR3 sequences, over 35% seen once. The input for sequencing was cultured PBMCs, taken from culture after CMV antigen stimulation. Source of these receptors: a human donor in good health (CMV status not recorded). Some clones in this sample may be carry-over from other donors' samples.

The chain employs TRBV20-1 and TRBJ2-1, with D possibly TRBD2 on 5 matching bases. The CDR3 runs 14 residues. Trimming pared 6 bases from V and 6 bases from J, leaving 18 bases between. The germline CDR1 and CDR2 sequences are DFQATT and SNEGSKA (reference sequence). In DNA, the CDR3 is TGCAGTGCCGATGACCGTGGCGGGTCCAATGAGCAGTTCTTC. Translating gives CSADDRGGSNEQFF.

About this clonotype itself: A junction boundary mismatches the germline segment, possibly from a read error. This chain links TRBV7-9 with TRBJ2-1; tentatively, D is TRBD1 (5 bases). This CDR3 spans 17 amino acids. Germline CDR1 and CDR2: SEHNR and FQNEAQ (reference sequence). The CDR3 bases are TGTGCCGGCAGCTTAGCCTGGACATCCGAAGCTGACAATGAGCAGTTCTTC. It is translated as CAGSLAWTSEADNEQFF.

This clonotype occurred a few times. This chain connects TRBV20-1 to TRBJ1-5; D call uncertain. CDR3 size: 16 residues. Per germline, CDR1 DFQATT and CDR2 SNEGSKA (reference sequence). Trimming took 0 bases from V and 2 from J, leaving 14 bases between them. CDR3 region: CSAREVILRGNQPQHF. CDR3 nucleotide sequence: TGCAGTGCTAGAGAGGTTATACTGAGGGGCAATCAGCCCCAGCATTTT.

The chain joins TRBV9 to TRBJ2-2; perhaps TRBD2 as D (6 bases). Trimming pared 2 bases from V and 2 bases from J, leaving 28 bases between. The CDR3 has 21 residues. Germline CDR1 is SGDLS and CDR2 is YYNGEE. CDR3 sequence reads: CASSVKRRGQGLFTNTGELFF. The CDR3 bases are TGTGCCAGCAGCGTGAAGAGGCGTGGTCAGGGACTTTTCACTAACACCGGGGAGCTGTTTTTT.

This clonotype was counted a few times. The CDR3 region has the DNA TGTGCCAGCAGCTCAGGGACAGGGCTATTAGGAGATACGCAGTATTTT. Translated: CASSSGTGLLGDTQYF. The chain has TRBV7-2 and TRBJ2-3; 9 nucleotides line up with TRBD1. V dropped 4 bases and J dropped 5; count of bases not matched to a gene: 10. Germline V gene lookup returns CDR1 SGHTA and CDR2 FQGNSA. CDR3 length: 16 residues.

The chain recombines TRBV9 with TRBJ1-2, with D maybe TRBD1 (5 bases). This CDR3 comprises 15 residues. V was trimmed by 0 bases and J by 2 bases, leaving 11 bases between them. Germline-derived CDR1 and CDR2 are SGDLS and YYNGEE. The DNA for the CDR3 is TGTGCCAGCAGCGTAGGAGGGGATTCCAACTATGGCTACACCTTC. Its protein is CASSVGGDSNYGYTF.

This clonotype has a count of ten or more. V usage is TRBV7-6 and J usage is TRBJ1-1; possibly TRBD1 for D (6 bases). The V gene's germline CDR1 is SGHVS and CDR2 FNYEAQ. Trimming took off 5 bases at V and 1 base at J, with 17 bases between the two ends. This CDR3 spans 16 amino acids. CDR3: CASSTGLSQTNTEAFF. CDR3 coding DNA: TGTGCCAGCAGCACAGGGCTCAGTCAAACGAACACTGAAGCTTTCTTT.

The genes are TRBV7-2 and TRBJ2-7; the match to TRBD2 covers 7 bases. J was trimmed by 7 bases and V by 5 bases; bases with no gene match: 14. Germline loops: CDR1 SGHTA, CDR2 FQGNSA. The CDR3 has 15 amino acids. The chain's CDR3 is CASSHSAGAAREQYF. The CDR3 region has the DNA TGTGCCAGCAGCCACTCCGCGGGAGCTGCGAGAGAGCAGTACTTC.

The chain joins TRBV4-2 to TRBJ2-1; TRBD1 matches at 10 bases. From germline, CDR1 is LGHNA and CDR2 YNFKEQ. With V trimmed by 4 bases and J by 14 bases, 11 bases remained unmatched. This CDR3 is 14 amino acids long. The CDR3 sequence: CASSRWDRGAGEFF. The CDR3 nucleotides are TGTGCCAGCAGCCGATGGGACAGGGGAGCGGGAGAGTTCTTC.